This T cell receptor (beta chain) was retrieved from a study of T cells after yellow fever vaccination (dated by TCRdb to about 2019). With regard to the full study: Libraries from fractions with low cell numbers were prepared with the SMART-Seq v4 Ultra Low Input RNA kit. Two healthy male donors, one aged 18 to 29 and one aged 30 to 40 years, were included in the cohort. Bulk TCR alpha and beta repertoires were sequenced longitudinally to track T-cell clones before and after primary and booster YFV17D yellow fever vaccination. Blood was drawn at multiple timepoints before and after primary and secondary immunization, with bulk PBMC replicates and cell subsets isolated. Broad study findings and their caveats: After the booster, most of the clones that had expanded following primary vaccination were detected again (roughly 96% of CD4 and 85% to 90% of CD8), which suggests that memory was broadly maintained. Only a couple of donors were included in the study, so the extent to which the findings can be generalized is limited. A small share of clonotypes occurred in both CD4 and CD8 compartments, likely arising from convergent recombination. The secondary T-cell response was weaker than the primary response but faster, peaking on day 5 instead of day 15. Computational filtering was needed because FACS-sorted repertoires could contain abundant contaminating clonotypes from the bulk population.

About this clonotype itself: Its antigen is still unknown. Per-base qualities were not stored, and no clone one base away is much larger.

Looking up the germline V gene yields CDR1 MNHEY and CDR2 SVGAGI. The CDR3, cysteine through phenylalanine, is 17 amino acids long. Solely the CDR3 DNA is kept, with 51 bases framed from the first base. Clipping removes 0 bases from V and 4 bases from J, with 7 as the unmatched junction base count. The sample's treatment or condition label, in plain terms: live attenuated yellow fever vaccine strain. At every blood-draw timepoint, two biological replicates of bulk PBMCs were collected. PBMCs were isolated from peripheral blood using a standard Ficoll-Paque protocol. TriZol was used to extract RNA from bulk PBMCs, from CD4 and CD8 fractions, and from dextramer-positive and dextramer-negative fractions. Synthesis of TCR cDNA relied on 5'RACE template switching, a step that introduced a universal primer site along with unique molecular identifiers. cDNA synthesis was primed from both the TCR alpha and TCR beta constant segments. Library amplification involved two PCR steps, and the second step added sample barcodes and sequencing adapters. Sequencing of libraries was done on Illumina HiSeq 2500 (2x100 bp) or NovaSeq (2x150 bp). As for the authors' bioinformatics: MIGEC was used to demultiplex reads and collapse the reads into UMI consensus sequences, and MiXCR was used for V(D)J alignment. Vaccine-responding clonotypes were defined with edgeR using replicate PBMC samples, requiring FDR below 0.01 and a log2 fold change above 5 up to day 15. CD4 or CD8 identity was assigned to each bulk clonotype according to whether the clonotype was present at higher abundance in the sequenced CD4 repertoire or the sequenced CD8 repertoire. TCRdb reprocessing: public reads trimmed at Q25 with fastp, clones called with MiXCR, in-frame beta chains kept. Each CDR3 protein appears once, grouped with its most common genes and DNA. Clone size and V and J calls follow TCRdb, not the original study. The sample profile shows almost 600,000 distinct CDR3 sequences; about 13% of them were found once. Around an eighth of the sample belongs to the ten largest clones.

Material: PBMCs, obtained on the day of the yellow fever booster vaccination. The sequence was collected from a man younger than 45 who received the YFV17D yellow fever vaccine. The chain was built from TRBV6-5 and TRBJ1-3; 9 junctional bases match TRBD1. The nucleotide sequence is given as TGTGCCAGCAGTTACTCTGACAGGGGGTCTTCCGGAAACACCATATATTTT. This translates into CASSYSDRGSSGNTIYF.